A single sample gave rise to the 2 T cell receptor beta chains below, sequenced in a study of blood T cell repertoires in COVID-19. Clones were read by immunoSEQ multiplex PCR, and TCRdb kept only the in-frame ones, dropping some. The sample has around 290,000 clones; approximately 90% are singletons. The specimen was PBMCs or T cells enriched from blood (not recorded which). The receptors shown here come from a woman aged 25 to 39 who had recovered from COVID-19.

This clone was counted once. The CDR3 region is CASSVGLAGGETQYF. CDR3 nucleotide sequence: TGTGCCAGCAGCGTGGGACTAGCGGGAGGGGAGACCCAGTACTTC. The chain couples TRBV7-8 to TRBJ2-5; 16 positions agree with TRBD2. This CDR3 is 15 amino acids long. The germline gives CDR1 SGHVS, CDR2 FQNEAQ. Unmatched junction bases numbered 2, after V lost 5 bases and J lost 5 bases.

The CDR3 sequence: CASSPRASGLETPYEQYF. CDR3 DNA: TGTGCCAGCAGCCCACGGGCTAGCGGGCTAGAAACCCCTTACGAGCAGTACTTC. V is TRBV7-9 and J is TRBJ2-7; TRBD2 agrees at 8 bases. The CDR3 covers 18 residues. Germline trimming cut 5 bases from V and 4 bases from J; bases unmatched to any gene: 19. Germline V gene data show CDR1 as SEHNR and CDR2 as FQNEAQ (reference sequence).